The clone carrying this TCR beta chain was seen more than once but under ten times. The antigen remains undetermined. This sample is part of a study of T-cell memory formation after mild COVID-19. Study context: TCR clusters showed largely donor specificity.

Sample barcodes and UMIs were carried by the TCR alpha and TCR beta cDNA libraries that 5'RACE generated with constant-segment primers. TCRdb re-called the 5' RACE reads with MiXCR, one entry per CDR3 protein. The profile covers fewer than 95,000 distinct CDR3 sequences, with more than 12% appearing a single time and 39% taken by the ten largest. Germline V CDR1 and CDR2: MGHRA, YSYEKL. V was pared by 1 base and J by 4 bases, with 3 bases of the junction left unmatched. The CDR3 loop spans 15 amino acids. Study-level findings and limits: Confirmation was lacking for SARS-CoV-2 specificity of second-wave clones that peaked on day 37. Memory cells collected pre-infection included some clones that later responded, suggesting cross-reactive memory joined.

This sequence joins TRBV4-1 and TRBJ2-3; 9 nucleotides match TRBD2. This clonotype was sampled from a man in his late teens or twenties who had mild COVID-19 (a few samples of this study predate the infection). Cell type and time point are not known. Sequences were obtained from PBMCs or a T cell subset sorted from them (not recorded which). The CDR3 sequence: CASSQVAGGADTQYF. Here the CDR3 DNA reads TGCGCCAGCAGCCAAGTGGCGGGGGGGGCAGATACGCAGTATTTT.